This TCR beta chain is drawn from a study of Ad26.COV2.S vaccination and SARS-CoV-2 variants. The treatment denotes: 15 to 20 received Ad26.COV2.S at low or high dose, single or two shots; about 5 received placebo; per-sample allocation not given. Samples analyzed were those drawn on day 63 after the first vaccine or placebo injection. The table came from immunoSEQ multiplex PCR; TCRdb's copy has only in-frame clones and leaves some out. The repertoire has 300,000 to 350,000 clones, around 89% of them found once; the top ten carry under 6%. The CDR3 spans 11 residues. CDR1 LNHDA and CDR2 SQIVND come from the germline V gene (reference sequence). V was pared by 8 bases and J by 3 bases, with 7 bases between.

This sequence joins TRBV19 and TRBJ1-1; D is uncertain. The source material was peripheral blood, sampled in a trial of Ad26.COV2.S vaccine versus placebo. The sequence was obtained from a person aged 18 to 59 who received the Ad26.COV2.S COVID-19 vaccine or a placebo. CDR3 coding DNA: TGTGCCAGTCAGTGGGACACTGAAGCTTTCTTT. Protein sequence: CASQWDTEAFF.